Shown below are 18 T cell receptor beta chains from a single sample sequenced in a study of CXCR3-negative and CXCR3-positive naive CD8 T cells. Each TRB cDNA library was prepared by 5' RACE (with UMI labels). TCRdb reanalyzed the 5' RACE reads and collapses them to one entry per CDR3 protein, without DNA. The specimen's table records 70,000 to 100,000 distinct CDR3 sequences. Material for sequencing was naive CXCR3- CD8+ T cells from blood. This sample's subset: CD45RO-CCR7+CD27+CD95- naive CD8+ T cells lacking CXCR3 (TNR3-). Receptors were obtained from a human donor in good health. Some clones in this sample may be carry-over from other donors' samples.

V usage is TRBV29-1 and J usage is TRBJ2-7; checking the TCRdb D call of TRBD2 is not possible without DNA. The germline V gene has CDR1 SQVTM and CDR2 ANQGSEA. This CDR3 region has 14 residues. The chain's CDR3 is CSVEKLAERYEQYF.

The rearrangement joins TRBV7-3 to TRBJ2-3; TCRdb's D gene call, TRBD1, goes unchecked for lack of DNA. The CDR3 runs to 15 residues. Looked up from germline, CDR1 is SGHTA and CDR2 is FQGTGA. CDR3 protein: CASSPWTGRADTQYF.

The V gene is TRBV7-2, the J gene TRBJ2-2; TCRdb designates TRBD1, a call that cannot be tested without DNA. CDR1 is SGHTA, CDR2 FQGNSA, per germline. CDR3 length equals 16 residues. CDR3 residues: CASSGTGGGSTGELFF.

CDR3: CSALGQDLAYEQYF. This rearrangement joins TRBV29-1 to TRBJ2-7; TCRdb outputs TRBD1, but without DNA this stays unchecked. This CDR3 has 14 amino acids. CDR1 and CDR2 from the germline V gene are SQVTM and ANQGSEA.

This chain uses TRBV19 with TRBJ2-2; TCRdb returns TRBD1, unconfirmable since there is no DNA. The CDR3 length is 15 residues. The germline V gene encodes CDR1 LNHDA and CDR2 SQIVND (reference sequence). CDR3 residues: CASSMRQGNTGELFF.

The chain couples TRBV20-1 to TRBJ1-2. Germline values: CDR1 DFQATT, CDR2 SNEGSKA (reference sequence). The CDR3 spans 15 residues. The CDR3 protein is CSARDLVGGEYGYTF.

The chain couples TRBV28 to TRBJ2-1; TCRdb lists TRBD2, though no DNA is available to test this call. The CDR3 is 18 residues long. CDR1 and CDR2 from the germline V gene are MDHEN and SYDVKM. The CDR3 loop reads CASSRRTSGSRWDNEQFF. Full variable domain (outside the CDR3, taken from reference TRBV28 and TRBJ2-1): DVKVTQSSRYLVKRTGEKVFLECVQDMDHENMFWYRQDPGLGLRLIYFSYDVKMKEKGDIPEGYSVSREKKERFSLILESASTNQTSMYLCASSRRTSGSRWDNEQFFGPGTRLTVL.

The V gene is TRBV30, the J gene TRBJ1-2; TCRdb selects TRBD1, and the lack of DNA leaves this call unchecked. The germline V gene encodes CDR1 GTSNPN and CDR2 SVGIG (reference sequence). This CDR3 has 14 amino acids. The CDR3 is CAWSATGTGGGYTF.

The chain couples TRBV29-1 to TRBJ2-3; TCRdb indicates TRBD2, and absent DNA this call remains unverified. In germline, CDR1 is SQVTM, CDR2 ANQGSEA. This CDR3 region has 14 residues. CDR3 residues: CSVVLAGGVDTQYF.

V and J are TRBV29-1 and TRBJ2-3; the TRBD1 assignment by TCRdb is unverifiable without DNA. Germline V gene data show CDR1 as SQVTM and CDR2 as ANQGSEA. The length of the CDR3 is 12 residues. The CDR3 region is CSVEALGRVKYF.

The chain recombines TRBV28 with TRBJ1-1. The length of the CDR3 is 12 residues. CDR1 MDHEN and CDR2 SYDVKM come from the germline V gene. This CDR3 reads CASSLPLLEAFF.

V is TRBV7-2 and J is TRBJ2-5; the D call of TRBD1 rests on TCRdb alone, since no DNA is present to check it. The CDR3 covers 17 residues. Germline V gene sequence: CDR1 SGHTA, CDR2 FQGNSA. CDR3 protein: CASSFPRGPPHQETQYF.

V usage is TRBV29-1 and J usage is TRBJ2-7. The V gene's germline CDR1 is SQVTM and CDR2 ANQGSEA. The CDR3 has 14 residues. CDR3 sequence reads: CSVEDLGDSYEQYF.

The V and J genes are TRBV14 and TRBJ2-7. Germline V gene sequence: CDR1 SGHDN, CDR2 FVKESK. There are 14 residues in the CDR3. The CDR3 is CASSPGDRTYEQYF.

This chain uses TRBV7-9 with TRBJ2-7; TCRdb proposes TRBD1, but this gene call is untestable without DNA. Per germline, CDR1 SEHNR and CDR2 FQNEAQ (reference sequence). The CDR3 has 14 residues. The CDR3 here is CASSESGGQDEQYF.

The gene calls are TRBV11-3 and TRBJ2-1; with no DNA, the TCRdb D assignment of TRBD1 cannot be verified. This CDR3 is 14 amino acids long. From germline, CDR1 is SGHNT and CDR2 YENEEA. CDR3: CASSSGWGGYEQFF.

J is TRBJ2-5 and V is TRBV12-5; TCRdb calls TRBD1, which cannot be checked without DNA. Germline V CDR1 and CDR2: LGHNT, FRNRAP. The CDR3 runs 14 residues. CDR3 protein: CASAPGQGTETQYF.

The chain couples TRBV28 to TRBJ2-3; the TCRdb D gene call, TRBD1, has no DNA to confirm it. CDR1 and CDR2 from the germline V gene are MDHEN and SYDVKM. The CDR3 loop spans 14 amino acids. CDR3 sequence reads: CASSFPGNTDTQYF.